These 8 T cell receptor beta chains originate from one sample sequenced in a study of T cells of healthy individuals. One entry per CDR3 protein, called by TCRdb with MiXCR from the 5' RACE reads. The sample records nearly 100,000 distinct CDR3 sequences, approximately 18% being singletons. The receptors here all came from a human donor in good health.

V is TRBV5-1 and J is TRBJ2-7; D tentatively reads TRBD1 or TRBD2 (6 bases each). The CDR3 extends over 15 amino acids. V lost 4 bases to trimming and J lost 2 bases, with 16 bases between them. In germline, CDR1 is SGHRS, CDR2 YFSETQ. The CDR3: CASSLSGGGAYEQYF. The CDR3 nucleotides read TGCGCCAGCAGCCTCAGCGGAGGGGGAGCCTACGAGCAGTACTTC.

This clonotype was observed a handful of times. The chain carries TRBV5-1 and TRBJ1-4; D possibly corresponds to TRBD1 (5 bases). This CDR3 comprises 13 residues. The V end was cut by 2 bases, the J end by 8 bases, with 10 bases between. Germline V gives CDR1 SGHRS, CDR2 YFSETQ. The CDR3 region has the DNA TGCGCCAGCAGCTTACAGGCAGAAGAAAAACTGTTTTTT. The encoded protein is CASSLQAEEKLFF.

This clonotype has more than one count but fewer than ten. V is TRBV28 and J is TRBJ2-7, with D perhaps TRBD1 (5 bases). This CDR3 spans 15 amino acids. V was shortened by 1 base and J by 1 base, with 11 bases between the two germline ends. Per germline, CDR1 MDHEN and CDR2 SYDVKM. The DNA for the CDR3 is TGTGCCAGCAGTTTATTGCGCCAGGGTTCCTACGAGCAGTACTTC. Its translation is CASSLLRQGSYEQYF.

This clonotype occurred a few times. In DNA form, the CDR3 reads TGTGCCAGCAGCCAAGTTAGTTTTGGCGGGATATATACGCAGTATTTT. It is translated as CASSQVSFGGIYTQYF. The genes are TRBV4-2 and TRBJ2-3; tentative D call: TRBD2 (6 bases). CDR3 length: 16 residues. Trimming removed 1 base from V and 7 bases from J, with 18 bases in between. Germline-derived CDR1 and CDR2 are LGHNA and YNFKEQ.

This clonotype was seen a few times. The CDR3 loop reads CASSIGGGGETQYF. The CDR3 DNA reads as TGTGCCAGCAGTATCGGTGGGGGGGGAGAGACCCAGTACTTC. This chain links TRBV28 with TRBJ2-5; 7 bases fit TRBD2. CDR1 and CDR2 (germline): MDHEN, SYDVKM. V shed 5 bases, J shed 4 bases, and the junction held 7 bases outside the gene matches. The CDR3 has 14 amino acids.

This clonotype was counted a few times. This chain joins TRBV2 and TRBJ2-1; D unclear. Per germline, CDR1 SNHLY and CDR2 FYNNEI. Trimming shortened V by 6 bases and J by 10 bases, and 13 bases separated the two germline ends. The CDR3 runs 12 residues. CDR3 nucleotide sequence: TGTGCCAGCAGCGTTAAATACGTGGAGCAGTTCTTC. Residues: CASSVKYVEQFF.

The chain carries TRBV4-3 and TRBJ2-3; TRBD2 agrees at 10 bases. CDR3 length equals 18 residues. Germline V gene sequence: CDR1 LGHNA, CDR2 YSLEER. J gave up 3 bases and V 0 bases, and 9 bases lay outside the gene matches. The CDR3 DNA follows: TGCGCCAGCAGCCAAGATCCAGCGGGGGGGCCGAGAACAGATACGCAGTATTTT. It is translated as CASSQDPAGGPRTDTQYF.

The V gene is TRBV27, the J gene TRBJ1-5; no definite D call. This CDR3 is 15 amino acids long. Germline values: CDR1 MNHEY, CDR2 SMNVEV (reference sequence). The germline V and J ends were trimmed by 2 bases and 0 bases, with 8 bases remaining between them. CDR3: CASSLSRGSNQPQHF. Here the CDR3 DNA reads TGTGCCAGCAGTTTAAGTCGCGGTAGCAATCAGCCCCAGCATTTT.